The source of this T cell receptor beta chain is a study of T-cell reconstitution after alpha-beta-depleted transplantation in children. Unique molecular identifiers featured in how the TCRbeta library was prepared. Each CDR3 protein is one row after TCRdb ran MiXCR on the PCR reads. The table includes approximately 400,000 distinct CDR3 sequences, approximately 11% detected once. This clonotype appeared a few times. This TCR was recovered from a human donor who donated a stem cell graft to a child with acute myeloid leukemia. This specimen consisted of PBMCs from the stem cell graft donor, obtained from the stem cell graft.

CDR3 sequence: CASSFGSGSPLHF. In nucleotides, the CDR3 is TGTGCCAGCAGCTTTGGCTCAGGATCACCCCTCCACTTT. The rearrangement links TRBV7-3 to TRBJ1-6; D is ambiguous. This CDR3 contains 13 residues. The V gene lost 3 bases and the J gene lost 10 bases, with 10 bases spanning the gap. The germline V gene encodes CDR1 SGHTA and CDR2 FQGTGA.